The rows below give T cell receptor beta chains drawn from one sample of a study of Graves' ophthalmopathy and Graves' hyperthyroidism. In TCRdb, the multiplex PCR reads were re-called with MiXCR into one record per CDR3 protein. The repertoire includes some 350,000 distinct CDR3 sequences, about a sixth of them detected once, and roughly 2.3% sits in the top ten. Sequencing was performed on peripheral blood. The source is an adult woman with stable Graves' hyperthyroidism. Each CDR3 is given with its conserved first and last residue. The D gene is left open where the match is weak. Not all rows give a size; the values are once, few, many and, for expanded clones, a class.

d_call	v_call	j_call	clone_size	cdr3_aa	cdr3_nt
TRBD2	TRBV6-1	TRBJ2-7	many	CASNQLAATYEQYF	TGTGCCAGCAACCAACTAGCGGCAACCTACGAGCAGTACTTC
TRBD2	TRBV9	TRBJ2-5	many	CASSATSVETQYF	TGTGCCAGCAGCGCAACTAGCGTAGAGACCCAGTACTTC
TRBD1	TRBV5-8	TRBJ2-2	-	CASSLKTGEFGELFF	TGTGCCAGCAGCCTGAAGACAGGGGAGTTCGGGGAGCTGTTTTTT
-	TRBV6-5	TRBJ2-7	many	CASSYKGSYEQYF	TGTGCCAGCAGTTATAAGGGCTCCTACGAGCAGTACTTC
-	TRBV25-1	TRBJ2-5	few	CASSDAPLAVHQETQYF	TGTGCCAGCAGTGATGCCCCGTTAGCGGTCCACCAAGAGACCCAGTACTTC
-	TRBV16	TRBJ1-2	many	CASSSSMDYGYTF	TGTGCCAGCAGCAGTAGCATGGACTATGGCTACACCTTC
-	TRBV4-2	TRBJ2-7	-	CASSRTANRVDSYEQYF	TGTGCCAGCAGCCGCACCGCTAACAGGGTCGACTCCTACGAGCAGTACTTC
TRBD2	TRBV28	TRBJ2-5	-	CASGPSGYQETQYF	TGTGCCAGCGGGCCTAGCGGATACCAAGAGACCCAGTACTTC
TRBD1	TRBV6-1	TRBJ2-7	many	CANPETGGYEQYF	TGTGCCAACCCCGAGACAGGGGGCTACGAGCAGTACTTC
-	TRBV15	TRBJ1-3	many	CATSRDKGGGNTIYF	TGTGCCACCAGCAGAGATAAAGGTGGTGGAAACACCATATATTTT
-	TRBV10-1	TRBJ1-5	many	CARLTGRSNQPQHF	TGCGCCAGATTGACAGGACGGAGCAATCAGCCCCAGCATTTT
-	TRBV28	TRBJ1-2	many	CASSLRTGAVYGYTF	TGTGCCAGCAGTCTAAGGACCGGGGCGGTGTATGGCTACACCTTC
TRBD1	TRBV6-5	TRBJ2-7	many	CASSYRTGFSYEQYF	TGTGCCAGCAGTTACCGGACAGGGTTTTCCTACGAGCAGTACTTC
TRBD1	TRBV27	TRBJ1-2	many	CASTPRAGTGGYTF	TGTGCCAGCACCCCCCGCGCCGGGACAGGTGGCTACACCTTC
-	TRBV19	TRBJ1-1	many	CASSIRGTSRSGTEAFF	TGTGCCAGTAGTATCCGAGGGACCTCAAGAAGTGGCACTGAAGCTTTCTTT
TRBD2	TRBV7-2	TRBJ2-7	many	CASSSVGGAGGYEQYF	TGTGCCAGCAGCTCCGTTGGTGGAGCGGGAGGATACGAGCAGTACTTC
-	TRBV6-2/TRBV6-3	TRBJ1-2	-	CASNDLAGENYGYTF	TGTGCCAGCAACGATTTAGCAGGGGAAAACTATGGCTACACCTTC
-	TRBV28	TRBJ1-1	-	CASRSTEAFF	TGTGCCAGCAGGTCCACTGAAGCTTTCTTT
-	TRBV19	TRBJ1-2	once	CASSKPDDYGYTF	TGTGCCAGTAGTAAGCCAGATGACTATGGCTACACCTTC
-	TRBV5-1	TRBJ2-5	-	CASSPPEDETQYF	TGCGCCAGCAGCCCCCCAGAGGATGAGACCCAGTACTTC
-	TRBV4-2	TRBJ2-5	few	CASSQEAARAQYF	TGTGCCAGCAGCCAAGAGGCGGCTAGGGCCCAGTACTTC
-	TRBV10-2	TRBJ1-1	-	CASSEFFFPVSNTEAFF	TGCGCCAGCAGTGAGTTTTTCTTCCCGGTTTCGAACACTGAAGCTTTCTTT